This T cell receptor (beta chain) is drawn from a study of cytomegalovirus exposure and HLA in healthy donors. Germline loops: CDR1 LGHNA, CDR2 YNFKEQ. After removal of 1 base from V and 5 bases from J, the junction contained 5 bases not matched to a gene. CDR3 size: 15 residues. Worth noting for this clone: The antigen is unknown.

Study-wide points: As a later analysis showed, a missense DCLRE1C variant was linked to trimming of TCR beta V- and J-genes. Through in vitro validation, three CMV-associated chains were shown to be specific for CMV antigens. Later, an analysis found that common viral pathogens appeared to be linked with several of the most significant clusters.

PCR employed 60 Vbeta and 13 Jbeta primers. The protocol was immunoSEQ multiplex PCR, while the TCRdb copy is restricted to in-frame clones and leaves out a portion. The table lists 70,000 to 80,000 clones, almost 85% of them singletons, with over 1.5% in the top ten. Sequenced: PBMCs. The source is a man aged 18 to 30 in good health and CMV-seronegative. The rearrangement joins TRBV4-2 to TRBJ2-1; 7 nucleotides agree with TRBD1. CDR3 nucleotide sequence: TGTGCCAGCAGCCAAGGATCGACAGGGAACAATGAGCAGTTCTTC. Its protein is CASSQGSTGNNEQFF.